Listed below are T cell receptor beta chains from one sample, sequenced in a study of T cell clonotyping in hematopoietic cell transplantation. Method: immunoSEQ multiplex PCR; TCRdb's copy keeps in-frame clones and lacks some. The data contain roughly 48,000 clones, about four fifths of them seen just once; the ten biggest clones take up approximately 4.9%. The input for sequencing was peripheral blood mononuclear cells, taken before stem cell transplant. These receptors were taken from a man in his 60s with myelodysplastic syndrome. Some clones in this sample may be carry-over from other donors' samples. Both conserved end residues are part of each CDR3. D genes are given only for firm matches. Expanded clones are given a class, and other clones once, few, many or no size at all.

CDR3aa: CSVPQYYNEQFF
CDR3nt: TGCAGCGTCCCCCAGTACTACAATGAGCAGTTCTTC
j_gene: TRBJ2-1
abundance: -
v_gene: TRBV29-1
d_gene: -

CDR3aa: CASSLDGGDEAFF
CDR3nt: TGTGCCAGCAGCTTAGACGGCGGAGATGAAGCTTTCTTT
j_gene: TRBJ1-1
abundance: once
v_gene: TRBV7-9
d_gene: -

CDR3aa: CASSPGGTDETQYF
CDR3nt: TGTGCCAGTAGCCCTGGGGGGACAGATGAGACCCAGTACTTC
j_gene: TRBJ2-5
abundance: -
v_gene: TRBV19
d_gene: -

CDR3aa: CASSIGGGPSNRGYTF
CDR3nt: TGTGCCAGTAGTATAGGAGGGGGCCCGTCCAATAGAGGCTACACCTTC
j_gene: TRBJ1-2
abundance: -
v_gene: TRBV19
d_gene: TRBD1

CDR3aa: CASSQPTATGGSPLHF
CDR3nt: TGTGCCAGCAGCCAACCGACAGCGACTGGGGGTTCACCCCTCCACTTT
j_gene: TRBJ1-6
abundance: -
v_gene: TRBV2
d_gene: -

CDR3aa: CSVARQGPYEQYF
CDR3nt: TGCAGCGTTGCACGACAGGGGCCCTACGAGCAGTACTTC
j_gene: TRBJ2-7
abundance: -
v_gene: TRBV29-1
d_gene: TRBD1

CDR3aa: CASSRSQLNTEAFF
CDR3nt: TGTGCCAGCAGCCGAAGCCAGTTGAACACTGAAGCTTTCTTT
j_gene: TRBJ1-1
abundance: few
v_gene: TRBV7-8
d_gene: -

CDR3aa: CASSSTDRHRTESTDTQYF
CDR3nt: TGTGCCAGCAGCTCGACAGACCGTCACCGGACAGAGAGCACAGATACGCAGTATTTT
j_gene: TRBJ2-3
abundance: -
v_gene: TRBV5-6
d_gene: -

CDR3aa: CASSSPWGRTGTEAFF
CDR3nt: TGTGCCAGCAGCTCACCCTGGGGGAGGACGGGGACTGAAGCTTTCTTT
j_gene: TRBJ1-1
abundance: -
v_gene: TRBV11-2
d_gene: -

CDR3aa: CASSIGQGGWADTQYF
CDR3nt: TGTGCCAGCAGCATAGGACAGGGCGGGTGGGCAGATACGCAGTATTTT
j_gene: TRBJ2-3
abundance: -
v_gene: TRBV5-8
d_gene: TRBD1

CDR3aa: CASTPGGSGNTYEQYF
CDR3nt: TGTGCCAGCACCCCCGGGGGATCCGGAAACACCTACGAGCAGTACTTC
j_gene: TRBJ2-7
abundance: -
v_gene: TRBV7-6
d_gene: -

CDR3aa: CASSVEQSPGTGELFF
CDR3nt: TGTGCCAGCAGCGTAGAACAGTCCCCTGGCACCGGGGAGCTGTTTTTT
j_gene: TRBJ2-2
abundance: -
v_gene: TRBV9
d_gene: -

CDR3aa: CASSDSGQADETQYF
CDR3nt: TGCGCCAGCAGTGACTCGGGACAGGCTGACGAGACCCAGTACTTC
j_gene: TRBJ2-5
abundance: -
v_gene: TRBV10-1
d_gene: TRBD1

CDR3aa: CASSIGQVMNTEAFF
CDR3nt: TGTGCCAGTAGTATTGGACAGGTGATGAACACTGAAGCTTTCTTT
j_gene: TRBJ1-1
abundance: -
v_gene: TRBV19
d_gene: TRBD1

CDR3aa: CASSVTSGATFTDTQYF
CDR3nt: TGTGCCAGCAGCGTTACTAGCGGGGCGACGTTTACTGATACGCAGTATTTT
j_gene: TRBJ2-3
abundance: -
v_gene: TRBV9
d_gene: TRBD2

CDR3aa: CASSLSGTGGKYEQYF
CDR3nt: TGTGCCAGCAGTTTAAGCGGTACAGGGGGCAAGTACGAGCAGTACTTC
j_gene: TRBJ2-7
abundance: -
v_gene: TRBV28
d_gene: TRBD1

CDR3aa: CAWRAATWNTEAFF
CDR3nt: TGTGCCTGGAGGGCAGCGACATGGAACACTGAAGCTTTCTTT
j_gene: TRBJ1-1
abundance: -
v_gene: TRBV30
d_gene: -

CDR3aa: CASTSIEAFF
CDR3nt: TGTGCCAGCACTTCTATTGAAGCTTTCTTT
j_gene: TRBJ1-1
abundance: -
v_gene: TRBV7-9
d_gene: -

CDR3aa: CASSRQGDYGYTF
CDR3nt: TGTGCCAGCAGCCGACAGGGAGACTATGGCTACACCTTC
j_gene: TRBJ1-2
abundance: -
v_gene: TRBV5-5
d_gene: TRBD1

CDR3aa: CASSNYGTGGSYEQYF
CDR3nt: TGCGCCAGCAGCAATTACGGGACAGGGGGCTCCTACGAGCAGTACTTC
j_gene: TRBJ2-7
abundance: -
v_gene: TRBV4-1
d_gene: TRBD1

CDR3aa: CAIRGMNEQFF
CDR3nt: TGTGCCATCAGAGGGATGAATGAGCAGTTCTTC
j_gene: TRBJ2-1
abundance: -
v_gene: TRBV10-3
d_gene: -

CDR3aa: CASSVGPFNYGYTF
CDR3nt: TGTGCCAGCAGTGTGGGGCCTTTTAACTATGGCTACACCTTC
j_gene: TRBJ1-2
abundance: -
v_gene: TRBV11-2
d_gene: -

CDR3aa: CASSLDLPSEQFF
CDR3nt: TGTGCCAGCAGCTTGGATCTGCCAAGTGAGCAGTTCTTC
j_gene: TRBJ2-1
abundance: -
v_gene: TRBV5-4
d_gene: -

CDR3aa: CASSHAGSSDQPQHF
CDR3nt: TGTGCCAGCAGCCACGCCGGCTCGAGCGATCAGCCCCAGCATTTT
j_gene: TRBJ1-5
abundance: -
v_gene: TRBV4-2
d_gene: -

CDR3aa: CATSRDSGTGELFF
CDR3nt: TGTGCCACCAGCAGAGACTCGGGCACCGGGGAGCTGTTTTTT
j_gene: TRBJ2-2
abundance: few
v_gene: TRBV15
d_gene: -

CDR3aa: CASKTGTVTYEQYF
CDR3nt: TGTGCCAGCAAAACCGGGACGGTAACCTACGAGCAGTACTTC
j_gene: TRBJ2-7
abundance: -
v_gene: TRBV11-2
d_gene: -